This T cell receptor beta chain appears in the sequencing data of a study of CD8 T cells in Susac syndrome. This CDR3 has 15 residues. The trim removed 3 bases at V and 5 bases at J, leaving 4 bases unmatched. Germline CDR1 SGHRS, CDR2 YFSETQ. With random hexamers, reverse transcription was performed on roughly 0.5 to 1 ug of RNA. TCRdb re-analysed the immunoSEQ multiplex PCR reads in MiXCR, keeping a single row per CDR3 protein. The data show 150,000 to 200,000 distinct CDR3 sequences, over 75% seen once. The origin of this receptor is a human donor with Susac syndrome. Sequenced input: CD4+ T cells from PBMCs. J is TRBJ1-4 and V is TRBV5-1; 10 bases are a match to TRBD1. The CDR3 coding sequence is TGCGCCAGCAGCTACGGGACAGGGGTGAATGAAAAACTGTTTTTT. Amino acid sequence: CASSYGTGVNEKLFF.